A selection of T cell receptor beta chains follows, all from one sample in a study of cytomegalovirus exposure and HLA in healthy donors. Profiling relied on immunoSEQ multiplex PCR, and the TCRdb table lists in-frame clones only, not all of them. The sample includes some 210,000 clones, under 85% of them seen just once. The sequenced sample was PBMCs. Receptor source: a woman aged 50 to 65 in good health and CMV-seropositive. CDR3s include the opening cysteine and the closing phenylalanine or tryptophan. Fields, in order: D gene, V gene, J gene, clone size, CDR3 protein, CDR3 DNA. The D gene is left open where the match is weak. Clone size is given for some rows only: seen once, a few or many times, or a class if the clone is expanded.

d_gene: -
v_gene: TRBV4-2
j_gene: TRBJ2-7
abundance: once
CDR3aa: CASSHAGSYEQYF
CDR3nt: TGTGCCAGCAGCCATGCCGGCTCCTACGAGCAGTACTTC

d_gene: -
v_gene: TRBV11-3
j_gene: TRBJ1-2
abundance: once
CDR3aa: CASSRTAGYGYTF
CDR3nt: TGTGCCAGCAGCAGGACAGCTGGCTATGGCTACACCTTC

d_gene: TRBD2
v_gene: TRBV9
j_gene: TRBJ2-5
abundance: -
CDR3aa: CASSVGVAGGETQYF
CDR3nt: TGTGCCAGCAGCGTAGGGGTAGCGGGGGGCGAGACCCAGTACTTC

d_gene: TRBD1
v_gene: TRBV10-1
j_gene: TRBJ1-1
abundance: -
CDR3aa: CASSERTGTEAFF
CDR3nt: TGCGCCAGCAGTGAACGGACAGGCACTGAAGCTTTCTTT

d_gene: -
v_gene: TRBV5-1
j_gene: TRBJ1-2
abundance: -
CDR3aa: CASSLVGSEWGYTF
CDR3nt: TGCGCCAGCAGCTTGGTAGGGAGCGAGTGGGGCTACACCTTC

d_gene: TRBD1
v_gene: TRBV7-9
j_gene: TRBJ1-4
abundance: -
CDR3aa: CSSSTGQGGATNEKLFF
CDR3nt: TGTTCCAGCAGCACGGGACAGGGCGGGGCAACTAATGAAAAACTGTTTTTT

d_gene: -
v_gene: TRBV5-1
j_gene: TRBJ1-6
abundance: -
CDR3aa: CASTAGARNSPLHF
CDR3nt: TGCGCCAGCACGGCAGGTGCCCGGAATTCACCCCTCCACTTT

d_gene: -
v_gene: TRBV6-4
j_gene: TRBJ2-3
abundance: -
CDR3aa: CASSVLPTDTQYF
CDR3nt: TGTGCCAGCAGTGTTCTACCCACGGATACGCAGTATTTT

d_gene: TRBD2
v_gene: TRBV4-3
j_gene: TRBJ2-7
abundance: -
CDR3aa: CASSPQGLSDEQYF
CDR3nt: TGCGCCAGCAGCCCCCAGGGACTATCGGACGAGCAGTACTTC

d_gene: TRBD2
v_gene: TRBV19
j_gene: TRBJ2-1
abundance: -
CDR3aa: CASRSAGGDGEQFF
CDR3nt: TGTGCCAGTAGATCGGCGGGGGGGGATGGTGAGCAGTTCTTC

d_gene: -
v_gene: TRBV10-3
j_gene: TRBJ2-7
abundance: -
CDR3aa: CATHPGTVEKFYEQYF
CDR3nt: TGTGCCACCCATCCTGGTACAGTTGAAAAATTCTACGAGCAGTACTTC

d_gene: TRBD1
v_gene: TRBV19
j_gene: TRBJ2-5
abundance: once
CDR3aa: CASTSDRETQYF
CDR3nt: TGTGCCAGTACCTCGGACAGGGAGACCCAGTACTTC

d_gene: TRBD1
v_gene: TRBV30
j_gene: TRBJ2-7
abundance: -
CDR3aa: CAWIRDRAPYEQYF
CDR3nt: TGTGCCTGGATTAGGGACAGGGCCCCCTACGAGCAGTACTTC

d_gene: -
v_gene: TRBV6-6
j_gene: TRBJ2-3
abundance: -
CDR3aa: CASSISSGNTDTQYF
CDR3nt: TGTGCCAGCAGTATCTCTTCGGGGAACACAGATACGCAGTATTTT

d_gene: -
v_gene: TRBV4-2
j_gene: TRBJ2-3
abundance: -
CDR3aa: CASNPRAGSTDTQYF
CDR3nt: TGTGCCAGCAACCCAAGAGCGGGCAGCACAGATACGCAGTATTTT

d_gene: -
v_gene: TRBV5-1
j_gene: TRBJ2-7
abundance: -
CDR3aa: CASRESYEQYF
CDR3nt: TGCGCCAGCAGGGAGTCGTACGAGCAGTACTTC

d_gene: -
v_gene: TRBV28
j_gene: TRBJ1-2
abundance: -
CDR3aa: CASSLTGLYGYTF
CDR3nt: TGTGCCAGCAGTTTAACAGGGCTCTATGGCTACACCTTC